Listed below are T cell receptor beta chains from one sample, sequenced in a study of beta chain features in type 1 diabetes. Method: immunoSEQ multiplex PCR; TCRdb's copy keeps in-frame clones and lacks some. The sample includes roughly 450,000 clones, approximately 10% of them seen just once. The sequenced sample consisted of naive CD4+ T cells from blood. All receptors derive from a woman under 30 in good health. The CDR3 runs from the conserved cysteine through the conserved F or W. The D gene is left open where the match is weak. For some rows the clone size is stated as once, few or many, or as a class when expanded; others skip it.

cdr3_nt	cdr3_aa	clone_size	v_call	j_call	d_call
TGCAGCGCTTCGGGAGGGGTAAGGTCACCCCTCCACTTT	CSASGGVRSPLHF	NA	TRBV29-1	TRBJ1-6	NA
TGTGCCAGCAGCTCAATAGCGGGGCCCTCTACCAATGAGCAGTTCTTC	CASSSIAGPSTNEQFF	few	TRBV11-2	TRBJ2-1	TRBD2
TGCGCCAGCAACAAGGGGGCGCATCAAGAGACCCAGTACTTC	CASNKGAHQETQYF	NA	TRBV5-1	TRBJ2-5	TRBD1
TGCAGCGTTGGGGCAAAACACACAGATACGCAGTATTTT	CSVGAKHTDTQYF	NA	TRBV29-1	TRBJ2-3	NA
TGTGCCACCGCGTGGGGGAGTTCTCTCGAGCAGTACTTC	CATAWGSSLEQYF	once	TRBV15	TRBJ2-7	NA
TGTGCCAGCAGCTTCGATTTAGCGGGGGGCACAGATACGCAGTATTTT	CASSFDLAGGTDTQYF	few	TRBV7-2	TRBJ2-3	TRBD2
TGCGCCAGCAGCTTGACGACGAATGAGCAGTTCTTC	CASSLTTNEQFF	few	TRBV5-1	TRBJ2-1	NA
TGTGCCAGTAGTTACCGGGACAGGGGTGAAGCTTTCTTT	CASSYRDRGEAFF	NA	TRBV19	TRBJ1-1	TRBD1
TGTGCCGCGGGACGGCAGAATTCACCCCTCCACTTT	CAAGRQNSPLHF	many	TRBV7-9	TRBJ1-6	NA
TGTGCCAGCAACCAAACAGGGGTAAAGGGTGAAGCTTTCTTT	CASNQTGVKGEAFF	few	TRBV5-4	TRBJ1-1	TRBD1
TGTGCCAGCAGTACTGGAACCTCGAGGGCAGGCTACACCTTC	CASSTGTSRAGYTF	NA	TRBV4-2	TRBJ1-2	NA
TGTGCCAGCAGCGAGACACTAGCGGGGGTATACAATGAGCAGTTCTTC	CASSETLAGVYNEQFF	few	TRBV7-2	TRBJ2-1	TRBD2
TGCGCCAGCAGCCGCTACTTACAGGGGACCGGGGAGCTGTTTTTT	CASSRYLQGTGELFF	few	TRBV4-1	TRBJ2-2	TRBD1
TGTGCCATCAGTGAGTCTGGGTTGGAGACCCAGTACTTC	CAISESGLETQYF	few	TRBV10-3	TRBJ2-5	NA
TGTGCCAGCCAGAACATCGGGAAACAGTTCTTC	CASQNIGKQFF	NA	TRBV25-1	TRBJ2-1	NA
TGTGCCAGCAGTTTCTCAGTGAACACTGAAGCTTTCTTT	CASSFSVNTEAFF	NA	TRBV27	TRBJ1-1	NA
TGCGCCAGCAGCTTGGCGGCGGCCTTGAACTATGGCTACACCTTC	CASSLAAALNYGYTF	NA	TRBV5-1	TRBJ1-2	NA
TGTGCCAGCCGACCGATGGGAGGCACTGAAGCTTTCTTT	CASRPMGGTEAFF	few	TRBV18	TRBJ1-1	NA
TGTGCCAGCAGCGTGACTAGCGGGAGTCCGCGTGGGGTCTTC	CASSVTSGSPRGVF	few	TRBV13	TRBJ2-1	TRBD2
TGCGCCAGCAGCTTGGGTGGGACCCAGTACTTC	CASSLGGTQYF	NA	TRBV5-1	TRBJ2-5	NA
TGTGCCAGCAGCTTAACACAGGACACTGAAGCTTTCTTT	CASSLTQDTEAFF	NA	TRBV7-9	TRBJ1-1	NA
TGTGCCAGCAGCTTAGCATCCGGGTCGGATACGCAGTATTTT	CASSLASGSDTQYF	few	TRBV7-9	TRBJ2-3	NA
TGTGCCAGTAGGCGGGAACAGGGTGTCCATGAGCAGTTCTTC	CASRREQGVHEQFF	few	TRBV19	TRBJ2-1	NA
TGTGCCAGCAGCTGGGTTTTTCCGACAGGCGTAATGGCAGATACGCAGTATTTT	CASSWVFPTGVMADTQYF	NA	TRBV5-6	TRBJ2-3	NA
TGTGCCAGCAGTGAATTAAATAGTAATTCACCCCTCCACTTT	CASSELNSNSPLHF	few	TRBV2	TRBJ1-6	NA
TGTGCCAGCAGGCGAAGACGGACAGGGGTTGAAGAGACCCAGTACTTC	CASRRRRTGVEETQYF	NA	TRBV2	TRBJ2-5	TRBD1
TGCGCCAGCAGCTTTGGGGGGCCTAGCACAGATACGCAGTATTTT	CASSFGGPSTDTQYF	NA	TRBV5-1	TRBJ2-3	NA
TGTGCCAGCAGACAGGGGGAAGTTAAAAACATTCAGTACTTC	CASRQGEVKNIQYF	NA	TRBV28	TRBJ2-4	TRBD1
TGCAGCGCCAGGCCACAGAGCACAGATACGCAGTATTTT	CSARPQSTDTQYF	NA	TRBV29-1	TRBJ2-3	NA
TGTGCCAGCAGCTTAACAACTTCTGGAGAGCAGTACTTC	CASSLTTSGEQYF	few	TRBV7-9	TRBJ2-7	NA
TGTGCCACGGGCCTGAACACTGAAGCTTTCTTT	CATGLNTEAFF	NA	TRBV12-5	TRBJ1-1	NA
TGTGCCACCAGCATCGGCAGCCTCGGGGAGCAGTTCTTC	CATSIGSLGEQFF	many	TRBV15	TRBJ2-1	NA